Below, one T cell receptor beta chain is given with its context. The sample belongs to a study of T cell changes during pregnancy in multiple sclerosis. Assay: immunoSEQ multiplex PCR; the TCRdb copy retains only in-frame clones and omits some. The sample holds some 87,000 clones, roughly 92% seen once. The V gene end was trimmed by 3 bases and the J gene end by 4 bases; junction bases not matched to a gene: 2. Germline values: CDR1 MDHEN, CDR2 SYDVKM. The CDR3 length is 14 residues. This chain joins TRBV28 and TRBJ2-7, with 11 bases fitting TRBD2. The material sequenced was peripheral blood, taken in the first trimester of pregnancy. The TCR was taken from a female donor with multiple sclerosis, enrolled in a pregnancy study. CDR3 sequence: CASSLASGRYEQYF. The CDR3 coding sequence is TGTGCCAGCAGTTTGGCTAGCGGGAGGTACGAGCAGTACTTC.